This passage covers 8 T cell receptor beta chains from one sample sequenced in a study of T-cell reconstitution after alpha-beta-depleted transplantation in children. TCRbeta library preparation incorporated unique molecular identifiers. TCRdb passed the PCR reads through MiXCR, listing each CDR3 protein once. The table lists about 1,000,000 distinct CDR3 sequences, less than 30% of them singletons. The sample here was PBMCs, mostly from graft donor cells, taken 360 days after TCRalphabeta/CD19-depleted stem cell transplant. The source is a boy under two years old who had a stem cell transplant for SCID, so the T cells may come from the graft donor.

This clonotype was observed a few times. The chain combines TRBV20-1 with TRBJ2-1; the D is unclear. V was cut by 0 bases and J by 1 base, with 10 bases left in between. CDR1 is DFQATT, CDR2 SNEGSKA, per germline (reference sequence). CDR3 length: 15 residues. The DNA of the CDR3 is TGCAGTGCTAGAGATTTGCTTAGGTCCTACAATGAGCAGTTCTTC. It is translated as CSARDLLRSYNEQFF.

The table lists this clonotype with a few counts. V is TRBV5-1 and J is TRBJ2-7, with 11 bases that match TRBD2. CDR3 length equals 17 residues. Germline CDR1 reads SGHRS; CDR2 reads YFSETQ. Losses at the gene ends were 4 bases for V and 3 bases for J; bases not matched to a gene: 12. The CDR3 here is CASSPRLAGPRYYEQYF. CDR3 coding DNA: TGCGCCAGCAGCCCCCGACTAGCGGGGCCACGTTACTACGAGCAGTACTTC.

This clonotype has a count of ten or more. In nucleotides, the CDR3 is TGTGCCAGCAGCTTAGGGCCAGGACAGGCGTCCTACGAGCAGTACTTC. Encoded protein: CASSLGPGQASYEQYF. The chain links TRBV7-2 to TRBJ2-7; 7 bases map to TRBD1. With V trimmed by 1 base and J by 1 base, 7 bases remained unmatched. This CDR3 region has 16 residues. The germline gives CDR1 SGHTA, CDR2 FQGNSA.

This rearrangement joins TRBV5-1 to TRBJ1-3; no clear D gene. CDR3 length equals 16 residues. Germline values: CDR1 SGHRS, CDR2 YFSETQ. V was cut by 1 base and J by 4 bases, with 15 bases left in between. The CDR3 region is CASSLYPHPNGNTIYF. The CDR3 DNA follows: TGCGCCAGCAGCTTGTACCCCCATCCTAACGGAAACACCATATATTTT.

This clonotype has a handful of counts. The rearrangement joins TRBV4-2 to TRBJ2-3; 9 bases match TRBD2. Germline loops: CDR1 LGHNA, CDR2 YNFKEQ. V lost 0 bases, J lost 4 bases, and 5 bases stayed unmatched. The CDR3 contains 16 residues. The CDR3 region has the DNA TGTGCCAGCAGCCAAGAGGGACTAGCAGGGGCAGATACGCAGTATTTT. Protein sequence: CASSQEGLAGADTQYF.

This clonotype was recorded a few times. This rearrangement joins TRBV10-3 to TRBJ2-3; D is possibly TRBD2 (6 bases). Germline-derived CDR1 and CDR2 are ENHRY and SYGVKD. V was pared by 8 bases and J by 0 bases, with 18 bases between. This CDR3 has 16 residues. The chain's CDR3 is CAISLFGDWSTDTQYF. The CDR3 DNA sequence: TGTGCCATCTCGCTCTTCGGGGACTGGAGCACAGATACGCAGTATTTT.

This clonotype was counted between two and nine times. V usage is TRBV20-1 and J usage is TRBJ2-7; 12 nucleotides match TRBD2. Per germline, CDR1 DFQATT and CDR2 SNEGSKA (reference sequence). V lost 0 bases to trimming and J lost 6 bases; unmatched junction nucleotides: 15. There are 18 residues in the CDR3. CDR3 in amino acids: CSARDMGSSGGARSEQYF. The CDR3 nucleotides are TGCAGTGCTAGAGATATGGGTTCTAGCGGGGGGGCACGTAGCGAGCAGTACTTC.

The rearrangement uses TRBV5-1 and TRBJ2-1; 11 positions match TRBD1. CDR1 and CDR2 from the germline V gene are SGHRS and YFSETQ. V shed 4 bases and J 6 bases; nucleotides not matched to a gene: 3. This CDR3 spans 14 amino acids. Here the CDR3 reads CASSTGQGGNEQFF. The CDR3 DNA reads as TGCGCCAGCAGCACGGGACAGGGGGGCAATGAGCAGTTCTTC. Full variable domain (outside the CDR3, taken from reference TRBV5-1 and TRBJ2-1): KAGVTQTPRYLIKTRGQQVTLSCSPISGHRSVSWYQQTPGQGLQFLFEYFSETQRNKGNFPGRFSGRQFSNSRSEMNVSTLELGDSALYLCASSTGQGGNEQFFGPGTRLTVL.